This passage covers 21 T cell receptor beta chains from one sample sequenced in a study of technical replicates of blood from several donors. TCRdb's copy holds only in-frame clones and misses some; the assay was immunoSEQ multiplex PCR. The top ten hold roughly 0.19% of the sample, which has about 70,000 clones, approximately 97% seen once. The specimen was T cells isolated from PBMCs. The receptor source for this set is a human donor in good health.

This clone was found once. The chain carries TRBV6-1 and TRBJ1-6; TRBD1 is a possible D gene (5 bases). Trimming removed 8 bases at V and 7 bases at J, with 12 bases between. The CDR3 runs 13 residues. Germline V gene sequence: CDR1 MNHNS, CDR2 SASEGT. DNA of the CDR3: TGTGCCAGCTGGATAGGACAAAATTCACCCCTCCACTTT. Translating it yields CASWIGQNSPLHF.

V is TRBV27 and J is TRBJ2-3; 10 bases fit TRBD2. Germline V gene lookup returns CDR1 MNHEY and CDR2 SMNVEV (reference sequence). J lost 4 bases, V lost 10 bases, and 8 bases had no gene match. CDR3 size: 14 residues. The CDR3 DNA sequence: TGTGCCACCCAGGCTAGCGGGGGCTCAGATACGCAGTATTTT. Protein product: CATQASGGSDTQYF.

V usage is TRBV7-9 and J usage is TRBJ1-5; 7 nucleotides line up with TRBD1. The CDR3 is 15 amino acids. The germline CDR1 and CDR2 sequences are SEHNR and FQNEAQ (reference sequence). Germline trimming cut 3 bases from V and 4 bases from J; bases unmatched to any gene: 6. The CDR3, as DNA: TGTGCCAGCAGCTTCGGGGACAGTACAAATCAGCCCCAGCATTTT. Its protein product is CASSFGDSTNQPQHF.

The rearrangement links TRBV6-5 to TRBJ1-2; D possibly corresponds to TRBD1 (5 bases). Germline V gene lookup returns CDR1 MNHEY and CDR2 SVGAGI. The V and J ends lost 6 bases and 1 base respectively, with 9 bases between them. The CDR3 extends over 13 amino acids. For the CDR3, the DNA is TGTGCCAGCAGCCGGACAATTAACTATGGCTACACCTTC. This gives the protein CASSRTINYGYTF.

The J gene is TRBJ2-3, the V gene TRBV27; weak D call: TRBD1 (6 bases). The CDR3 length is 15 residues. CDR1 is MNHEY, CDR2 SMNVEV, per germline (reference sequence). The ends were cut back, 3 bases at V and 3 bases at J, with 13 bases in the middle. Here the CDR3 DNA reads TGTGCCAGCAGTTTGGGAGACAGGACTACAGATACGCAGTATTTT. Its translation: CASSLGDRTTDTQYF.

This clone showed up just once. The rearrangement uses TRBV18 and TRBJ1-3; D not resolved. The CDR3 sequence is 15 residues long. Germline CDR1 KGHSH, CDR2 LQKENI. The V and J ends lost 2 bases and 3 bases respectively, with 11 bases between them. The CDR3 region is CASSPVSESGNTIYF. In nucleotides, the CDR3 is TGTGCCAGCTCACCAGTTTCAGAAAGTGGAAACACCATATATTTT.

This clone was recorded once. The gene calls are TRBV27 and TRBJ2-2, with TRBD2 matching over 10 bases. The trim removed 7 bases at V and 3 bases at J, leaving 8 bases unmatched. The CDR3 extends over 16 amino acids. Germline-derived CDR1 and CDR2 are MNHEY and SMNVEV (reference sequence). The CDR3 loop reads CASTLSGRADTGELFF. The CDR3 DNA follows: TGTGCCAGCACTCTCAGCGGGAGGGCGGACACCGGGGAGCTGTTTTTT.

V usage is TRBV14 and J usage is TRBJ2-1; D is unclear. V was trimmed by 3 bases and J by 4 bases, leaving 4 bases between them. Germline V gives CDR1 SGHDN, CDR2 FVKESK. The CDR3 runs to 12 residues. CDR3: CASSQRYNEQFF. The DNA of the CDR3 is TGTGCCAGCAGCCAGCGTTACAATGAGCAGTTCTTC.

This sequence joins TRBV14 and TRBJ2-4; 10 nucleotides match TRBD2. Germline CDR1 and CDR2: SGHDN and FVKESK. The CDR3 contains 16 residues. The junction had 5 bases not matched to a gene; V was cut back by 3 bases and J by 3 bases. The CDR3 DNA follows: TGTGCCAGCAGCCACACTAGCGGGGTTGGCAAAAACATTCAGTACTTC. Translated: CASSHTSGVGKNIQYF.

This chain connects TRBV19 to TRBJ1-2; 10 bases are a match to TRBD1. V shed 3 bases and J 3 bases; nucleotides not matched to a gene: 4. The CDR3 covers 15 residues. Germline values: CDR1 LNHDA, CDR2 SQIVND (reference sequence). The CDR3 coding sequence is TGTGCCAGTAGTATCGGGACAGGGGTCGACTATGGCTACACCTTC. Protein: CASSIGTGVDYGYTF.

The rearrangement uses TRBV6-5 and TRBJ2-1, with D possibly being TRBD2 (6 bases). The germline CDR1 and CDR2 sequences are MNHEY and SVGAGI. V lost 6 bases and J 9 bases, leaving 12 bases between the germline ends. CDR3 length equals 12 residues. The CDR3 DNA reads TGTGCCAGCAGCCTGGGGGGAGCTGAGCAGTTCTTC. Its protein product is CASSLGGAEQFF.

V gene TRBV18 combines with J gene TRBJ1-5; 7 positions match TRBD1. CDR1 and CDR2 from the germline V gene are KGHSH and LQKENI. The V gene end was trimmed by 3 bases and the J gene end by 6 bases; junction bases not matched to a gene: 5. This CDR3 is 14 amino acids long. CDR3 amino acids: CASSPEGASQPQHF. CDR3 DNA sequence: TGTGCCAGCTCACCGGAGGGGGCGAGTCAGCCCCAGCATTTT. The full variable domain, completed using reference TRBV18 and TRBJ1-5, is NAGVMQNPRHLVRRRGQEARLRCSPMKGHSHVYWYRQLPEEGLKFMVYLQKENIIDESGMPKERFSAEFPKEGPSILRIQQVVRGDSAAYFCASSPEGASQPQHFGDGTRLSIL.

The V gene is TRBV6-1, the J gene TRBJ2-3; 7 bases match TRBD1. Germline loops: CDR1 MNHNS, CDR2 SASEGT. The length of the CDR3 is 15 residues. J gave up 3 bases and V 5 bases, and 8 bases lay outside the gene matches. CDR3 protein: CASSPQGVRTDTQYF. The CDR3 nucleotides read TGTGCCAGCAGTCCGCAGGGGGTTCGGACAGATACGCAGTATTTT.

The chain's CDR3 is CAWSPLGSDNSPLHF. The CDR3 DNA sequence: TGTGCCTGGAGTCCCCTAGGATCCGATAATTCACCCCTCCACTTT. The V and J genes are TRBV30 and TRBJ1-6; no definite D call. With 2 bases removed from V and 5 bases from J, the gap between germline ends came to 13 bases. Germline V gene sequence: CDR1 GTSNPN, CDR2 SVGIG (reference sequence). CDR3 length: 15 amino acids.

CDR3 nucleotide sequence: TGTGCCAGCAGCCCCGTTTATGTGGCGGGAGAGCCCTACAATGAGCAGTTCTTC. The encoded protein is CASSPVYVAGEPYNEQFF. The V and J genes are TRBV13 and TRBJ2-1, with 7 bases matching TRBD2. Germline V gene data show CDR1 as PRHDT and CDR2 as FYEKMQ (reference sequence). Germline trimming cut 5 bases from V and 2 bases from J; bases unmatched to any gene: 15. CDR3 size: 18 residues.

The J gene is TRBJ1-3, the V gene TRBV4-1; 7 bases agree with TRBD1. CDR3 length equals 16 residues. Losses at the gene ends were 2 bases for V and 3 bases for J; bases not matched to a gene: 7. Per the germline V gene, CDR1 is MGHRA and CDR2 is YSYEKL. The CDR3 region is CASSQPTRGIGNTIYF. CDR3 nucleotide sequence: TGCGCCAGCAGCCAACCGACCAGGGGGATTGGAAACACCATATATTTT.

The chain is built from TRBV27 and TRBJ2-1; D is unclear. This CDR3 spans 17 amino acids. Germline CDR1 reads MNHEY; CDR2 reads SMNVEV (reference sequence). Trimming removed 2 bases from V and 5 bases from J, with 19 bases in between. The CDR3 sequence is CASSLLSIPSIDNEQFF. The CDR3 DNA reads as TGTGCCAGCAGTTTACTAAGCATTCCCTCGATTGACAATGAGCAGTTCTTC.

The CDR3 DNA follows: TGTGCCACGGACAGGGTTGAGCAGCCCCAGCATTTT. This translates into CATDRVEQPQHF. The chain links TRBV19 to TRBJ1-5; 8 bases line up with TRBD1. The germline V gene encodes CDR1 LNHDA and CDR2 SQIVND (reference sequence). Trimming at V came to 10 bases and at J to 7 bases, leaving 6 bases not matched to a gene. This CDR3 has 12 amino acids.

V is TRBV5-4 and J is TRBJ2-3, with a tentative D call TRBD2 (6 bases). Per germline, CDR1 SGHNT and CDR2 YYREEE (reference sequence). Trimming took 2 bases from V and 0 from J, leaving 13 bases between them. This CDR3 has 16 residues. CDR3 loop: CASSLVRGLSTDTQYF. DNA for the CDR3: TGTGCCAGCAGCTTAGTAAGGGGACTTAGCACAGATACGCAGTATTTT.

The V and J genes are TRBV6-1 and TRBJ1-3, with 8 bases lining up with TRBD1. The CDR3 spans 14 residues. Germline assignment: CDR1 MNHNS and CDR2 SASEGT. V was pared by 4 bases and J by 10 bases, with 9 bases of the junction left unmatched. CDR3 amino acids: CASSAGGQVQTIYF. The CDR3, as DNA: TGTGCCAGCAGTGCAGGGGGACAGGTCCAGACCATATATTTT.

The CDR3 loop reads CASSFSASGESSYEQYF. The CDR3 DNA reads as TGTGCCAGCAGCTTTTCCGCTAGCGGGGAGAGCTCCTACGAGCAGTACTTC. The V call is TRBV11-2, the J call TRBJ2-7, with 9 bases fitting TRBD2. CDR1 and CDR2 (germline): SGHAT, FQNNGV. CDR3 length: 17 amino acids. V lost 3 bases, J lost 0 bases, and 9 bases stayed unmatched.